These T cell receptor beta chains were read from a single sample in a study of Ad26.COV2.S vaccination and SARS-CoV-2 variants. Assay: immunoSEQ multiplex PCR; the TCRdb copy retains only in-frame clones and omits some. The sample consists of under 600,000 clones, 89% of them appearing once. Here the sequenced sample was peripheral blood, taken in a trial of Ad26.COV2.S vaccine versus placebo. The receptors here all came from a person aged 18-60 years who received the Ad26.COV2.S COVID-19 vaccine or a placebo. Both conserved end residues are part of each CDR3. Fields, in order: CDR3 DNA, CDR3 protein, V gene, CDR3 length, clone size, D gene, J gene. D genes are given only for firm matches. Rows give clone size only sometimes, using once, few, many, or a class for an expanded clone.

CDR3nt: TGTGCCTGGAGCCCTAAAGGGCCTGAAGCTTTCTTT; CDR3aa: CAWSPKGPEAFF; v_gene: TRBV30; len: 12; abundance: .; d_gene: .; j_gene: TRBJ1-1
CDR3nt: TGTGCCAGTAGTGATCGACAGAGGAGAGAGCCCCAGCATTTT; CDR3aa: CASSDRQRREPQHF; v_gene: TRBV19; len: 14; abundance: .; d_gene: .; j_gene: TRBJ1-5
CDR3nt: TGTGCCAGCAGCTTAAATACAGGCCTTGGCTACACCTTC; CDR3aa: CASSLNTGLGYTF; v_gene: TRBV7-2; len: 13; abundance: .; d_gene: .; j_gene: TRBJ1-2
CDR3nt: TGTGCCAGCAGTTTGAGGACAGGGGTGATGGGCGAGCAGTACTTC; CDR3aa: CASSLRTGVMGEQYF; v_gene: TRBV28; len: 15; abundance: .; d_gene: TRBD1; j_gene: TRBJ2-7
CDR3nt: TGCGCCAGCAGCCTGGACAGGGGGAACGAGCAGTACTTC; CDR3aa: CASSLDRGNEQYF; v_gene: TRBV5-1; len: 13; abundance: once; d_gene: TRBD1; j_gene: TRBJ2-7
CDR3nt: TGTGCCAGCAGTTTACCGACAGGGGGTTCGTGGGAGACCCAGTACTTC; CDR3aa: CASSLPTGGSWETQYF; v_gene: TRBV28; len: 16; abundance: .; d_gene: TRBD1; j_gene: TRBJ2-5
CDR3nt: TGTGCCTGGAGCGGGCTAGCGGCTAGCACAGATACGCAGTATTTT; CDR3aa: CAWSGLAASTDTQYF; v_gene: TRBV30; len: 15; abundance: .; d_gene: TRBD2; j_gene: TRBJ2-3
CDR3nt: TGTGCCAGCAGCCCTGGACAGGGGAGCGACACCGGGGAGCTGTTTTTT; CDR3aa: CASSPGQGSDTGELFF; v_gene: TRBV9; len: 16; abundance: .; d_gene: TRBD1; j_gene: TRBJ2-2
CDR3nt: TGTGCCAGCAGCCAGGTCCTCACAGATACGCAGTATTTT; CDR3aa: CASSQVLTDTQYF; v_gene: TRBV7-3; len: 13; abundance: .; d_gene: .; j_gene: TRBJ2-3
CDR3nt: TGTGCCAGCAGCTTATCTAGCGGGAGCTTCTATGAGCAGTTCTTC; CDR3aa: CASSLSSGSFYEQFF; v_gene: TRBV7-2; len: 15; abundance: .; d_gene: TRBD2; j_gene: TRBJ2-1
CDR3nt: TGTGCCAGCAGTTTATATAGGGTAGCGGGAGTCTCCTACAATGAGCAGTTCTTC; CDR3aa: CASSLYRVAGVSYNEQFF; v_gene: TRBV28; len: 18; abundance: .; d_gene: TRBD2; j_gene: TRBJ2-1